This T cell receptor (beta chain) was captured in a study of Graves' ophthalmopathy and Graves' hyperthyroidism. Study findings and constraints: Classification of ophthalmopathy versus stable hyperthyroidism by a 13-signature model yielded about 88% sensitivity and just under 84% specificity. Most thyroid clonotypes with frequency above 0.001 were detected in blood too. Predictions made by the model for ophthalmopathy progression reached 70.59% sensitivity and roughly 75% specificity.

Amplification targeted the TCR beta CDR3 regions, with RNA transcripts as the source material. The first-round RT-PCR employed HTBI primers together with the Qiagen OneStep RT-PCR kit. A multiplex PCR was then performed as the second round. Each CDR3 protein is one row after TCRdb ran MiXCR on the multiplex PCR reads. The table has about 1.2 million distinct CDR3 sequences, 36% seen once. Pregnancy or lactation, uncontrolled infections and other autoimmune diseases were grounds for excluding patients. With 1 base clipped from V and 6 bases from J, the junction kept 10 bases outside the gene matches. Germline CDR1 and CDR2: SEHNR and FQNEAQ (reference sequence). This CDR3 is 17 amino acids long. Remarks on this clonotype: The antigen is unknown. A clone one base away is much larger, so this may be a read error.

Sequencing was done on a sample of peripheral blood or thyroid tissue (not recorded which). The TCR originated in an adult man with Graves' hyperthyroidism. V usage is TRBV7-9 and J usage is TRBJ1-4, with 8 bases matching TRBD1. The CDR3 DNA sequence: TGTGCCAGCAGCTTAGTGGACAGGGCCCTCCCGGATGAAAAACTGTTTTTT. Translated, it gives CASSLVDRALPDEKLFF.